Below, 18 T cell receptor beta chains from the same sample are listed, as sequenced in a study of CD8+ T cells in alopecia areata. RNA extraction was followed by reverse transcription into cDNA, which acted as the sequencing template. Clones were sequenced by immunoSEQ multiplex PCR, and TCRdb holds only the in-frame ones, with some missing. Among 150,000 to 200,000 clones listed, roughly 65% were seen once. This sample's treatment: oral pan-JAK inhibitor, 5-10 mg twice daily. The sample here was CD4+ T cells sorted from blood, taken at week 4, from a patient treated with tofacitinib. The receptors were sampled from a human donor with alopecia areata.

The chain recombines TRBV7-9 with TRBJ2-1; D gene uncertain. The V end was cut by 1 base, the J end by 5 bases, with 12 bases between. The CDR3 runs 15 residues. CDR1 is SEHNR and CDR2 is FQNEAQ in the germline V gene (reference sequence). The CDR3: CASSLGAGNDNEQFF. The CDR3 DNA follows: TGTGCCAGCAGCTTAGGGGCAGGAAACGACAATGAGCAGTTCTTC.

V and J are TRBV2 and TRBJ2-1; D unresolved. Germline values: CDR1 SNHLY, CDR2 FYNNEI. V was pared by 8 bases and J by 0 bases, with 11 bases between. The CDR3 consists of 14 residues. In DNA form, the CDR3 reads TGTGCCAGCGCTGGCCTAAGCTCCTACAATGAGCAGTTCTTC. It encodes CASAGLSSYNEQFF.

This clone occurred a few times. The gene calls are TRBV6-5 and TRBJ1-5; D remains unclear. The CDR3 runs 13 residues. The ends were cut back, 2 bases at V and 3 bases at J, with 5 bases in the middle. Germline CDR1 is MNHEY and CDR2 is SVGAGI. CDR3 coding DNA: TGTGCCAGCAGTTACGTAGCCAATCAGCCCCAGCATTTT. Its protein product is CASSYVANQPQHF.

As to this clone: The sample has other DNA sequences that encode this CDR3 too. In DNA, the CDR3 is TGTGCCAGCAGTTACGGCTGGACCGCGAACACCGGGGAGCTGTTTTTT. Residues: CASSYGWTANTGELFF. The chain recombines TRBV6-5 with TRBJ2-2; D is unresolved. This CDR3 is built from 16 residues. Deletions cut 2 bases from V and 0 bases from J, with 10 bases between. Germline CDR1 is MNHEY and CDR2 is SVGAGI.

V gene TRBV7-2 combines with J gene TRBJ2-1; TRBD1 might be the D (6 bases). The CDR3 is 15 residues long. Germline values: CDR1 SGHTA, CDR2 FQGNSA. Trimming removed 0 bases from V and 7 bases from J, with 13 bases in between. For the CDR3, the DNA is TGTGCCAGCAGCTTAGCGTTCAGGGGAAGAAATGAGCAGTTCTTC. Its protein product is CASSLAFRGRNEQFF.

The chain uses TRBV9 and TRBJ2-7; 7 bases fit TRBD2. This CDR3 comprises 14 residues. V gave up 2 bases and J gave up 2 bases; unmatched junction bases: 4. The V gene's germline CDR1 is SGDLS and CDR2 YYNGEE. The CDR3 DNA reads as TGTGCCAGCAGCGTCGGGACTACCCCCTACGAGCAGTACTTC. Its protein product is CASSVGTTPYEQYF.

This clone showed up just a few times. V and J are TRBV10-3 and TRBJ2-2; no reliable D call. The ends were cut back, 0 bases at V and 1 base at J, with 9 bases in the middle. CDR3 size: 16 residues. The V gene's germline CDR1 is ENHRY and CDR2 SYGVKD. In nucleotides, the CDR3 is TGTGCCATCAGTGAGTCGATTCCGGAGAACACCGGGGAGCTGTTTTTT. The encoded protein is CAISESIPENTGELFF.

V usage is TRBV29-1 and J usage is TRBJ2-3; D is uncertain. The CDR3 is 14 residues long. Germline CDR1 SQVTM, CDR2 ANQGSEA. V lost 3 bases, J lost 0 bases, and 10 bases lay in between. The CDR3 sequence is CSVDSSPSTDTQYF. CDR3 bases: TGCAGCGTTGATTCAAGTCCGAGCACAGATACGCAGTATTTT.

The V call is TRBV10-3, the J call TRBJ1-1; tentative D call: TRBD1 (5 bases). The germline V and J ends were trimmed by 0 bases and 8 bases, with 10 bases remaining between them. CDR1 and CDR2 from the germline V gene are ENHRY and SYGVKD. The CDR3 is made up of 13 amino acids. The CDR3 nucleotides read TGTGCCATCAGTGAGTCCGGGGGATTCGAAGCTTTCTTT. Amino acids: CAISESGGFEAFF.

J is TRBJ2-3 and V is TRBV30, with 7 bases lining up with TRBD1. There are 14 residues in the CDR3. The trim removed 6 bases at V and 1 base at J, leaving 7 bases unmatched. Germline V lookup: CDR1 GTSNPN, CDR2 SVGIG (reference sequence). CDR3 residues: CACQRGQRTDTQYF. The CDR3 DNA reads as TGTGCCTGCCAAAGGGGACAGCGCACAGATACGCAGTATTTT. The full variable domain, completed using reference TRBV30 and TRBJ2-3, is SQTIHQWPATLVQPVGSPLSLECTVEGTSNPNLYWYRQAAGRGLQLLFYSVGIGQISSEVPQNLSASRPQDRQFILSSKKLLLSDSGFYLCACQRGQRTDTQYFGPGTRLTVL.

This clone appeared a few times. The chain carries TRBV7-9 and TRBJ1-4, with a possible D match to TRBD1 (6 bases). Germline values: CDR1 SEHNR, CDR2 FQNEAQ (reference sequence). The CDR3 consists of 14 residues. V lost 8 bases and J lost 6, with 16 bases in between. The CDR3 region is CASSPGGADEKLFF. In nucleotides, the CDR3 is TGTGCCAGCTCCCCGGGGGGGGCTGATGAAAAACTGTTTTTT.

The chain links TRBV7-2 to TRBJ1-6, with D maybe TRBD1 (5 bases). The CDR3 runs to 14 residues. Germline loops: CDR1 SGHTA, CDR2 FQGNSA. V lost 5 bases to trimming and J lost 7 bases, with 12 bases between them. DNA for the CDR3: TGTGCCAGCAGCCCACGACAGAGGAATTCACCCCTCCACTTT. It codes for CASSPRQRNSPLHF.

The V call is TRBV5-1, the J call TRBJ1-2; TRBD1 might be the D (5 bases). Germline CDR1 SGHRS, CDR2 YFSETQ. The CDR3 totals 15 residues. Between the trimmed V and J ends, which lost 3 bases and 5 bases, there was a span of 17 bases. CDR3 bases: TGCGCCAGCAGCTCGGAGGGGACCGCGATTTATGGCTACACCTTC. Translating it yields CASSSEGTAIYGYTF.

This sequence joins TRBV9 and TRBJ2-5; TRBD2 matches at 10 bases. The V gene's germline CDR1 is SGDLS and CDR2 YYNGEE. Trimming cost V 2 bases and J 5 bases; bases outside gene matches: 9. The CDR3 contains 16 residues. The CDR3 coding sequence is TGTGCCAGCAGCGTGTATAACCTAGCGGGGGCTGAGACCCAGTACTTC. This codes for CASSVYNLAGAETQYF.

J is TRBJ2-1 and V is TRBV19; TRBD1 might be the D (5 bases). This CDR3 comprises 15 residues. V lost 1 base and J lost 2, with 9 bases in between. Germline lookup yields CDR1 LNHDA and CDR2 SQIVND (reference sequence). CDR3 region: CASSIATGAYNEQFF. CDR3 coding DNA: TGTGCCAGTAGTATAGCCACAGGCGCCTACAATGAGCAGTTCTTC.

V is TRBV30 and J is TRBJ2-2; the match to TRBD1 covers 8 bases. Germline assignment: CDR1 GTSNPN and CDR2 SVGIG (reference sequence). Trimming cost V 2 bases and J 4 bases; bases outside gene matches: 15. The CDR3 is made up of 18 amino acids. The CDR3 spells CAWSLGGLGQAGTGELFF. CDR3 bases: TGTGCCTGGAGTCTGGGCGGCCTGGGACAGGCAGGCACCGGGGAGCTGTTTTTT.

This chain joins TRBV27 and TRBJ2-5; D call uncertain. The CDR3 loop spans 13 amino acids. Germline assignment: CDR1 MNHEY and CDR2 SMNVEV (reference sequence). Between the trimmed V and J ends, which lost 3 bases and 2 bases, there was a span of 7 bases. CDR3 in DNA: TGTGCCAGCAGTTTTGATAGACAAGAGACCCAGTACTTC. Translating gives CASSFDRQETQYF.

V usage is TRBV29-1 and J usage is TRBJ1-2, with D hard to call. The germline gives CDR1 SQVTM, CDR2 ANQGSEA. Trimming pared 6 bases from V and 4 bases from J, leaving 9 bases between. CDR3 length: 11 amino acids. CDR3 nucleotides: TGCAGCGTGCAAGAGGGCTATGGCTACACCTTC. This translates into CSVQEGYGYTF.